The rows below give T cell receptor beta chains drawn from one sample of a study of metastatic and nonmetastatic thyroid tumors. TCRdb re-processed the PCR reads through MiXCR. This table holds some 37,000 clones, roughly 45% found once. What was sequenced was tumor tissue. All receptors derive from a male donor with papillary thyroid cancer or a benign thyroid nodule (not recorded which). Some clones in this sample may be carry-over from other donors' samples. Each CDR3 is given with its conserved first and last residue. Fields, in order: J gene, clone size, V gene, D gene, CDR3 protein, CDR3 DNA. D genes are given only for firm matches. Clone sizes are given selectively: once, few, many, or a class where the clone is expanded.

TRBJ2-7	-	TRBV4-1	TRBD2	CASSQEGTSASYEQYF	TGCGCCAGCAGCCAAGAAGGGACTAGCGCTTCCTACGAGCAGTACTTC
TRBJ2-7	few	TRBV12-3/TRBV12-4	-	CASSKKYEQYF	TGTGCCAGCAGTAAGAAGTACGAGCAGTACTTC
TRBJ1-5	few	TRBV6-1	-	CASSPTGRLNQPQHF	TGTGCCAGCAGTCCTACAGGGCGACTCAATCAGCCCCAGCATTTT
TRBJ2-7	-	TRBV11-1	-	CASSRGSGVWYEQYF	TGTGCCAGCAGCCGCGGGTCGGGGGTATGGTACGAGCAGTACTTC
TRBJ2-7	-	TRBV7-9	-	CASSPGGAYEQYF	TGTGCCAGCAGCCCAGGAGGAGCCTACGAGCAGTACTTC
TRBJ2-3	few	TRBV2	TRBD2	CAMLAGASTDTQYF	TGTGCCATGTTAGCGGGCGCTAGCACAGATACGCAGTATTTT
TRBJ1-3	-	TRBV5-1	-	CASSLDGVSGNTIYF	TGCGCCAGCAGCTTGGACGGGGTATCTGGAAACACCATATATTTT
TRBJ2-1	many	TRBV30	TRBD2	CAWGGERDWDEQFF	TGTGCCTGGGGGGGAGAGCGGGATTGGGATGAGCAGTTCTTC
TRBJ2-1	-	TRBV7-3	-	CASSSGREQFF	TGTGCCAGCAGCTCGGGACGAGAGCAGTTCTTC
TRBJ1-2	-	TRBV6-1	-	CASSSPGRPYGYTF	TGTGCCAGCAGCTCTCCGGGAAGGCCCTATGGCTACACCTTC
TRBJ2-2	-	TRBV24-1	-	CATRRGAGELFF	TGTGCCACCAGGAGGGGGGCCGGGGAGCTGTTTTTT
TRBJ2-7	once	TRBV11-2	TRBD1	CASSPIRDRGYEQYF	TGTGCCAGCAGCCCCATCCGGGACAGGGGTTACGAGCAGTACTTC
TRBJ1-1	few	TRBV6-1	TRBD1	CASSDLLAGGARWEAFF	TGTGCCAGCAGTGATCTTCTGGCAGGGGGCGCAAGGTGGGAAGCTTTCTTT
TRBJ2-5	-	TRBV3-1	-	CASSQAAGLALETQYF	TGTGCCAGCAGCCAAGCGGCGGGACTGGCACTAGAGACCCAGTACTTC
TRBJ1-1	-	TRBV10-3	TRBD1	CAISRGTGLNTEAFF	TGTGCCATCAGTCGCGGGACAGGACTGAACACTGAAGCTTTCTTT
TRBJ2-4	-	TRBV6-2/TRBV6-3	TRBD2	CASSYSEGGYDIQYF	TGTGCCAGCAGTTACTCGGAGGGAGGGTACGACATTCAGTACTTC
TRBJ2-7	-	TRBV4-1	TRBD1	CASSQEWGQPSYEQYF	TGCGCCAGCAGCCAAGAATGGGGACAGCCGTCCTACGAGCAGTACTTC
TRBJ2-1	few	TRBV20-1	-	CSARDVRELNNEQFF	TGCAGTGCTAGAGATGTTCGGGAGCTAAACAATGAGCAGTTCTTC
TRBJ1-2	-	TRBV19	-	CASSTYTGQANYGLTF	TGTGCCAGTAGTACATACACAGGGCAAGCTAACTATGGCTTGACCTTC
TRBJ2-7	-	TRBV18	TRBD2	CASSPRRGGQGSYEQYF	TGTGCCAGCTCACCACGGAGGGGAGGGCAAGGCTCCTACGAGCAGTACTTC
TRBJ2-5	-	TRBV5-1	-	CASSLELYRETQYF	TGCGCCAGCAGCTTGGAACTGTACCGGGAGACCCAGTACTTC
TRBJ2-6	-	TRBV7-8	-	CASSLTEQISGANVLTF	TGTGCCAGCAGCTTAACAGAACAGATCTCTGGGGCCAACGTCCTGACTTTC
TRBJ2-7	-	TRBV19	-	CASSPSDVGDTYEQYF	TGTGCCAGTAGTCCGTCAGATGTAGGGGACACCTACGAGCAGTACTTC
TRBJ1-6	-	TRBV27	-	CASSSGVGSPLHF	TGTGCCAGCAGTTCAGGGGTGGGTTCACCCCTCCACTTT
TRBJ1-2	-	TRBV7-9	TRBD1	CASSLETGLLYGYTF	TGTGCCAGCAGCTTGGAGACAGGGCTACTCTATGGCTACACCTTC
TRBJ2-7	-	TRBV30	-	CAWNLGTSSYEQYF	TGTGCCTGGAATCTCGGGACAAGCTCCTACGAGCAGTACTTC
TRBJ2-2	-	TRBV6-1	-	CASMDGARDTGELFF	TGTGCCAGCATGGACGGCGCTAGGGACACCGGGGAGCTGTTTTTT
TRBJ2-1	-	TRBV20-1	TRBD1	CSAQGQGASTPEQFF	TGCAGTGCTCAAGGACAGGGGGCGTCTACCCCAGAGCAGTTCTTC
TRBJ2-7	-	TRBV15	-	CATSRDTDSSYEQYF	TGTGCCACCAGCAGAGACACGGACAGCTCCTACGAGCAGTACTTC
TRBJ1-2	-	TRBV9	TRBD1	CASSATQGASGYTF	TGTGCCAGCAGCGCAACACAGGGGGCGTCTGGCTACACCTTC
TRBJ2-1	-	TRBV5-1	TRBD2	CASSLTLSVGGEQFF	TGCGCCAGCAGCTTGACACTCTCGGTGGGAGGGGAGCAGTTCTTC
TRBJ1-3	few	TRBV6-1	-	CASSERGRNTIYF	TGTGCCAGCAGTGAACGAGGTAGAAACACCATATATTTT
TRBJ2-1	-	TRBV6-6	-	CASSYSGEQFF	TGTGCCAGCAGTTACTCAGGAGAGCAGTTCTTC
TRBJ2-2	-	TRBV5-1	TRBD2	CASSQGTSGRVSTGELFF	TGCGCCAGCAGTCAAGGGACTAGCGGGAGGGTTTCCACCGGGGAGCTGTTTTTT
TRBJ1-3	-	TRBV5-5	-	CASSTGSTSSGNTIYF	TGTGCCAGCAGCACCGGGTCTACGAGCTCTGGAAACACCATATATTTT
TRBJ2-5	-	TRBV3-1	-	CASSQSAGIQTQYF	TGTGCCAGCAGCCAGTCAGCGGGTATCCAGACCCAGTACTTC
TRBJ1-1	few	TRBV5-1	TRBD1	CASSLGRGTLMNTEAFF	TGCGCCAGCAGCTTGGGCAGGGGGACTTTAATGAACACTGAAGCTTTCTTT
TRBJ1-4	-	TRBV5-1	TRBD1	CASSLARGLEKLFF	TGCGCCAGCAGCTTGGCCAGGGGGCTTGAAAAACTGTTTTTT
TRBJ1-2	-	TRBV28	-	CASSLNYGYTF	TGTGCCAGCAGTTTAAACTATGGCTACACCTTC
TRBJ2-1	-	TRBV6-1	-	CASVPNPGSYNEQFF	TGTGCCAGCGTCCCAAATCCGGGATCCTACAATGAGCAGTTCTTC
TRBJ2-1	-	TRBV5-1	-	CASSLQKNNEQFF	TGCGCCAGCAGCCTACAGAAAAACAATGAGCAGTTCTTC
TRBJ1-6	-	TRBV18	TRBD1	CASSKDRVTSPLHF	TGTGCCAGCTCAAAAGACAGGGTTACTTCACCCCTCCACTTT
TRBJ2-7	-	TRBV20-1	-	CSARDPPSGTIYEQYF	TGCAGTGCTAGAGATCCACCCTCCGGGACAATCTACGAGCAGTACTTC
TRBJ2-7	-	TRBV4-1	TRBD2	CASSPTEGLAYSEQYF	TGCGCCAGCAGCCCGACCGAGGGACTAGCGTACAGCGAGCAGTACTTC
TRBJ2-1	-	TRBV20-1	-	CSARVDGRGNEQFF	TGCAGTGCTCGAGTGGATGGTAGGGGCAATGAGCAGTTCTTC
TRBJ1-1	once	TRBV29-1	-	CSVVEGNTEAFF	TGCAGCGTTGTGGAGGGGAACACTGAAGCTTTCTTT
TRBJ2-3	-	TRBV6-1	-	CASARDSKNTQYF	TGTGCCAGCGCGCGGGATAGTAAAAATACGCAGTATTTT
TRBJ2-2	many	TRBV6-1	TRBD2	CASSETSGNTGELFF	TGTGCCAGCAGTGAGACTAGCGGGAACACCGGGGAGCTGTTTTTT
TRBJ2-7	-	TRBV20-1	-	CGIRGSRGTSQMHQYF	TGCGGAATCCGAGGGTCACGCGGGACATCTCAAATGCACCAGTACTTC
TRBJ2-5	-	TRBV7-2	-	CASSPGWEETQYF	TGTGCCAGCAGCCCGGGCTGGGAAGAGACCCAGTACTTC
TRBJ1-2	few	TRBV30	-	CAWSAAYGYTF	TGTGCCTGGAGTGCGGCCTATGGCTACACCTTC
TRBJ2-7	-	TRBV16	TRBD2	CASSLPGLAAANYEQYF	TGTGCCAGCAGCCTTCCGGGACTAGCGGCTGCTAACTACGAGCAGTACTTC
TRBJ2-1	-	TRBV6-1	-	CASSEDTSHPVDEQFF	TGTGCCAGCAGTGAAGATACTAGCCACCCCGTGGATGAGCAGTTCTTC
TRBJ2-5	-	TRBV15	-	CATSRDRPVRGETQYF	TGTGCCACCAGCAGAGATCGCCCGGTTCGGGGAGAGACCCAGTACTTC